The sequence of this TCR beta chain was determined in a study of shared clonotypes between healthy human individuals. Overall study results and limits: Across subsets, estimated richness was generally greater for naive than for memory populations.

In germline, CDR1 is GTSNPN, CDR2 SVGIG (reference sequence). V lost 2 bases, J lost 7 bases, and 0 bases stayed unmatched. This CDR3 has 11 amino acids. Sequencing used immunoSEQ multiplex PCR; TCRdb keeps in-frame clones, though not all of them. The sample has about 2.3 million clones, 92% seen once. Concerning this clone: Its antigen is unidentified. Within the sample, other DNA sequences also encode this same CDR3.

All participating donors were Caucasian adults from Nashville, Tennessee. The clonotype comes from a man aged 18 to 30 in good health. Some clones in this sample may be carry-over from other donors' samples. This sequence joins TRBV30 and TRBJ1-2; 8 positions match TRBD1. Sequencing was performed on naive CD4+ T cells from PBMCs. The subset: CD45RA+ positively selected. CDR3 sequence: CAWSTGGGYTF. The CDR3 DNA follows: TGTGCCTGGAGTACAGGGGGTGGCTACACCTTC.